This record concerns one T cell receptor (beta chain) sequence. As yet, its antigen is unknown. Time point reported: week 5, during vaccination. Vaccinated patients received 300 ug of mutant IDH1 20-mer peptide per dose, with topical imiquimod. The protocol was immunoSEQ multiplex PCR, while the TCRdb copy is restricted to in-frame clones and leaves out a portion. The sample has roughly 42,000 clones, approximately 85% seen once; the top ten hold around 1.8%. The data stem from a study of a mutant IDH1 vaccine in newly diagnosed glioma. Study-wide results and limits: Immune responses induced by vaccination arose in 93.3% of the patients. Pseudoprogression appears to have had no connection to changes in top peripheral T cell clonotypes.

This clonotype was obtained from a man between 35 and 55 years old with glioma. This specimen consisted of PBMCs, obtained from a glioma patient whose treatment included an IDH1 peptide vaccine.

The CDR3 coding sequence is TGTGCCAGCAGTGCTACCGGGACTAGCGGGACCTCCTACGAGCAGTACTTC. Protein sequence: CASSATGTSGTSYEQYF. The rearrangement joins TRBV2 to TRBJ2-7; TRBD2 matches at 13 bases. Losses at the gene ends were 4 bases for V and 0 bases for J; bases not matched to a gene: 6. Germline CDR1 SNHLY, CDR2 FYNNEI. The CDR3 covers 17 residues. The full variable domain, rest sourced from reference TRBV2 and TRBJ2-7, is EPEVTQTPSHQVTQMGQEVILRCVPISNHLYFYWYRQILGQKVEFLVSFYNNEISEKSEIFDDQFSVERPDGSNFTLKIRSTKLEDSAMYFCASSATGTSGTSYEQYFGPGTRLTVT.